Below are 17 T cell receptor beta chains sequenced from a single sample in a study of blood T cell repertoires in COVID-19. Sequenced by immunoSEQ multiplex PCR; TCRdb stores in-frame clones only, minus some. The sample has some 17,000 clones, roughly 87% seen once; the top ten hold over 15%. The sequenced sample was peripheral blood. The source of these receptors is a man aged 45 to 65 with active COVID-19.

This clone was detected once. The chain uses TRBV6-5 and TRBJ2-4, with a weak D call TRBD2 (6 bases). Germline CDR1 reads MNHEY; CDR2 reads SVGAGI. Trimming took off 7 bases at V and 4 bases at J, with 14 bases between the two ends. CDR3 length: 14 residues. In DNA, the CDR3 is TGTGCCAGCACCCCCGGGAGTTCGAAAAACATTCAGTACTTC. It is translated as CASTPGSSKNIQYF.

This chain joins TRBV19 and TRBJ2-3; D not certain. V was trimmed by 3 bases and J by 8 bases, leaving 12 bases between them. The V gene's germline CDR1 is LNHDA and CDR2 SQIVND (reference sequence). The CDR3 is made up of 13 amino acids. DNA of the CDR3: TGTGCCAGTAGTATGGGCCCTCTGGGTACGCAGTATTTT. It specifies CASSMGPLGTQYF.

V is TRBV6-2 or TRBV6-3 and J is TRBJ2-6; D gene unclear. This CDR3 has 18 amino acids. Per the germline V gene, CDR1 is MNHEY and CDR2 is SVGEGT. The ends were cut back, 4 bases at V and 14 bases at J, with 30 bases in the middle. The CDR3 nucleotides are TGTGCCAGCAGTTCGGCGGCGTGGTGCTACAAAGTCGGCCAACTCCTGACTTTC. It translates to CASSSAAWCYKVGQLLTF.

V is TRBV7-3 and J is TRBJ2-5; 7 bases are a match to TRBD1. The V gene's germline CDR1 is SGHTA and CDR2 FQGTGA. This CDR3 region has 16 residues. Unmatched junction bases numbered 4, after V lost 0 bases and J lost 0 bases. CDR3 amino acids: CASSLTGQTHQETQYF. CDR3 nucleotides: TGTGCCAGCAGCTTAACGGGACAGACACACCAAGAGACCCAGTACTTC.

J is TRBJ2-7 and V is TRBV4-3, with 13 bases matching TRBD2. Germline V CDR1 and CDR2: LGHNA, YSLEER. The V and J ends lost 2 bases and 3 bases, in that order; junction bases with no gene match: 4. There are 16 residues in the CDR3. CDR3 bases: TGCGCCAGCAGCCAAACTAGCGGGAGGGGGTACTACGAGCAGTACTTC. Residues: CASSQTSGRGYYEQYF.

The chain combines TRBV5-1 with TRBJ2-3; D perhaps matches TRBD1 (5 bases). Trimming took 0 bases from V and 6 from J, leaving 11 bases between them. Germline V gene data show CDR1 as SGHRS and CDR2 as YFSETQ. There are 14 residues in the CDR3. The DNA of the CDR3 is TGCGCCAGCAGCTTGGAGGCAGGGTGGGATACGCAGTATTTT. Translating it yields CASSLEAGWDTQYF.

V is TRBV5-4 and J is TRBJ2-7; 12 nucleotides match TRBD2. This CDR3 has 16 residues. The V segment lost 0 bases and the J segment 2 bases; nucleotides outside the gene matches: 3. CDR1 is SGHNT and CDR2 is YYREEE in the germline V gene (reference sequence). CDR3 in amino acids: CASSLAGLAGTYEQYF. The CDR3 coding sequence is TGTGCCAGCAGCTTGGCCGGACTAGCGGGAACCTACGAGCAGTACTTC.

This clone appeared a single time. The chain recombines TRBV12-3 or TRBV12-4 with TRBJ1-3; D perhaps matches TRBD1 (6 bases). V was clipped by 9 bases and J by 4 bases, with 13 bases between them. The CDR3 is 13 amino acids. For the CDR3, the DNA is TGTGCCAGTATACTCAGGGGAGGAAACACCATATATTTT. This gives the protein CASILRGGNTIYF.

This clone is a singleton in its sample. The gene calls are TRBV4-3 and TRBJ1-4; tentative D call: TRBD1 (6 bases). The CDR3 runs to 15 residues. V was cut by 0 bases and J by 10 bases, with 15 bases left in between. From germline, CDR1 is LGHNA and CDR2 YSLEER. CDR3 sequence: CASSQDPGKGGKLFF. DNA for the CDR3: TGCGCCAGCAGCCAAGATCCAGGGAAAGGGGGAAAACTGTTTTTT.

This clone has only a few counts. The V call is TRBV3-1 (or the pseudogene TRBV3-2), the J call TRBJ2-7; possible D gene TRBD2, 6 bases. V lost 4 bases to trimming and J lost 3 bases, with 19 bases between them. CDR3 size: 16 residues. The germline V gene encodes CDR1 LGHDT and CDR2 YNNKEL (reference sequence). The CDR3 DNA follows: TGTGCCAGCAGCCCGTCCTGGACCCGTAGCGGCTACGAGCAGTACTTC. Translated, it gives CASSPSWTRSGYEQYF.

The chain is built from TRBV4-2 and TRBJ2-3; 8 bases are a match to TRBD2. V trimming: 4 bases; J trimming: 0 bases; junction bases outside the gene matches: 3. The germline gives CDR1 LGHNA, CDR2 YNFKEQ. The CDR3 totals 15 residues. CDR3 nucleotides: TGTGCCAGCAGCCCGGGGGGGCCTAGCACAGATACGCAGTATTTT. Amino acids: CASSPGGPSTDTQYF.

The genes are TRBV9 and TRBJ1-2; 7 nucleotides align to TRBD1. This CDR3 region has 13 residues. Germline V gene lookup returns CDR1 SGDLS and CDR2 YYNGEE. Unmatched junction bases numbered 5, after V lost 4 bases and J lost 5 bases. The CDR3 spells CASSTGTEYGYTF. DNA of the CDR3: TGTGCCAGCAGCACAGGGACAGAATATGGCTACACCTTC.

The chain employs TRBV19 and TRBJ2-1, with TRBD2 matching over 15 bases. Germline CDR1 LNHDA, CDR2 SQIVND (reference sequence). V lost 5 bases to trimming and J lost 0 bases; unmatched junction nucleotides: 5. This CDR3 spans 18 amino acids. Here the CDR3 DNA reads TGTGCCAGTAGTTCTAGGACTAGCGGGAGGGCCTCCTACAATGAGCAGTTCTTC. The encoded protein is CASSSRTSGRASYNEQFF.

The chain combines TRBV2 with TRBJ2-7; possibly TRBD2 for D (5 bases). The CDR3 has 13 amino acids. Trimming took off 5 bases at V and 4 bases at J, with 12 bases between the two ends. CDR1 SNHLY and CDR2 FYNNEI come from the germline V gene. The CDR3 coding sequence is TGTGCCAGCAGTCCCAACACGGGATACGAGCAGTACTTC. This translates into CASSPNTGYEQYF.

This clone was counted between two and nine times. J is TRBJ1-5 and V is TRBV19; no clear D gene. Germline V gene sequence: CDR1 LNHDA, CDR2 SQIVND (reference sequence). The CDR3 is made up of 15 amino acids. The V and J ends lost 3 bases and 2 bases respectively, with 11 bases between them. The CDR3 protein is CASSIGLRGNQPQHF. The CDR3 DNA is TGTGCCAGTAGTATTGGATTGAGGGGCAATCAGCCCCAGCATTTT.

The rearrangement joins TRBV5-4 to TRBJ1-1; maybe TRBD1 (5 bases). The V gene lost 2 bases and the J gene lost 5 bases, with 7 bases spanning the gap. The CDR3 spans 12 residues. Germline V CDR1 and CDR2: SGHNT, YYREEE (reference sequence). CDR3 coding DNA: TGTGCCAGCAGCTTATCAGGGACTGAAGCTTTCTTT. This translates into CASSLSGTEAFF.

The chain employs TRBV19 and TRBJ2-5, with 8 bases fitting TRBD1. Germline CDR1 reads LNHDA; CDR2 reads SQIVND (reference sequence). The CDR3 is made up of 17 amino acids. V was clipped by 3 bases and J by 4 bases; unmatched bases: 13. The CDR3 loop is CASSMTYFGQGVETQYF. The CDR3 nucleotides are TGTGCCAGTAGTATGACCTACTTCGGACAGGGTGTAGAGACCCAGTACTTC.